The next 23 T cell receptor beta chains were all read from a single sample in a study of blood T cell repertoires in COVID-19. The protocol was immunoSEQ multiplex PCR, while the TCRdb copy is restricted to in-frame clones and leaves out a portion. The sample shows 80,000 or so clones, about 80% of them seen only once. The specimen was peripheral blood. These receptors all come from a woman between 70 and 85 years old with acute or convalescent COVID-19.

This clone was picked up a small number of times. This chain joins TRBV5-1 and TRBJ1-2, with D possibly TRBD1 on 5 matching bases. Between the trimmed V and J ends, which lost 3 bases and 1 base, there was a span of 10 bases. Germline V lookup: CDR1 SGHRS, CDR2 YFSETQ. CDR3 length: 14 amino acids. The CDR3 loop is CASSSPGINYGYTF. The CDR3 DNA sequence: TGCGCCAGCAGCTCGCCAGGGATTAACTATGGCTACACCTTC.

The chain uses TRBV6-4 and TRBJ1-1, with 9 bases fitting TRBD1. V lost 8 bases to trimming and J lost 7 bases; unmatched junction nucleotides: 17. The CDR3 length is 16 residues. The germline CDR1 and CDR2 sequences are MRHNA and SNTAGT. Here the CDR3 DNA reads TGTGCCAGCCCTAACTTCCGGGACAGGGAGGAGGATGAAGCTTTCTTT. Its protein product is CASPNFRDREEDEAFF.

CDR3 residues: CASSLLTDSSGGYTF. The DNA for the CDR3 is TGTGCCAGCAGCCTTCTCACCGACAGCAGCGGGGGCTACACCTTC. The rearrangement links TRBV3-1 (or the pseudogene TRBV3-2) to TRBJ1-2, with a possible D match to TRBD1 (5 bases). From germline, CDR1 is LGHDT and CDR2 YNNKEL (reference sequence). This CDR3 has 15 amino acids. With 4 bases removed from V and 8 bases from J, the gap between germline ends came to 20 bases.

The chain uses TRBV7-8 and TRBJ1-5; 9 bases line up with TRBD1. The CDR3 is 14 residues long. Germline-derived CDR1 and CDR2 are SGHVS and FQNEAQ. V trimming: 5 bases; J trimming: 6 bases; junction bases outside the gene matches: 5. As DNA, the CDR3 is TGTGCCAGCAGCCCAGACAGGGGGTTTCAGCCCCAGCATTTT. Encoded protein: CASSPDRGFQPQHF. The full variable domain, rest sourced from reference TRBV7-8 and TRBJ1-5, is GAGVSQSPRYKVAKRGQDVALRCDPISGHVSLFWYQQALGQGPEFLTYFQNEAQLDKSGLPSDRFFAERPEGSVSTLKIQRTQQEDSAVYLCASSPDRGFQPQHFGDGTRLSIL.

The genes are TRBV9 and TRBJ1-5; possible D gene TRBD1, 6 bases. The CDR3 has 14 amino acids. Trimming removed 3 bases from V and 5 bases from J, with 12 bases in between. Germline-derived CDR1 and CDR2 are SGDLS and YYNGEE. The CDR3 DNA is TGTGCCAGCAGCGCCACAGGGAGAGATCAGCCCCAGCATTTT. Amino acids: CASSATGRDQPQHF.

The chain couples TRBV24-1 to TRBJ1-2, with TRBD1 matching over 8 bases. V trimming: 2 bases; J trimming: 5 bases; junction bases outside the gene matches: 9. Germline CDR1 KGHDR, CDR2 SFDVKD. The CDR3 has 16 amino acids. For the CDR3, the DNA is TGTGCCACCAGTGATTCCCCGAGGACAGGGTTTTATGGCTACACCTTC. This sequence encodes CATSDSPRTGFYGYTF.

The chain recombines TRBV6-5 with TRBJ1-2, with 9 bases aligning to TRBD1. Per germline, CDR1 MNHEY and CDR2 SVGAGI. Trimming took 7 bases from V and 8 from J; bases not matched to a gene: 11. CDR3 size: 14 residues. CDR3 residues: CASIPGQGVGGYTF. As DNA, the CDR3 is TGTGCCAGCATCCCGGGACAGGGAGTGGGGGGCTACACCTTC.

The chain is built from TRBV18 and TRBJ1-2; no reliable D call. There are 13 residues in the CDR3. V lost 2 bases and J lost 2, with 6 bases in between. CDR1 is KGHSH and CDR2 is LQKENI in the germline V gene. The CDR3, as DNA: TGTGCCAGCTCACCAGACACGAACTATGGCTACACCTTC. Translating gives CASSPDTNYGYTF. Drawing the rest from reference TRBV18 and TRBJ1-2, the complete variable domain is NAGVMQNPRHLVRRRGQEARLRCSPMKGHSHVYWYRQLPEEGLKFMVYLQKENIIDESGMPKERFSAEFPKEGPSILRIQQVVRGDSAAYFCASSPDTNYGYTFGSGTRLTVV.

The rearrangement links TRBV5-1 to TRBJ2-7; D uncertain. The V gene's germline CDR1 is SGHRS and CDR2 YFSETQ. Between the trimmed V and J ends, which lost 0 bases and 1 base, there was a span of 14 bases. The CDR3 totals 16 residues. CDR3 sequence (DNA): TGCGCCAGCAGCTTGGAATCTGGCAGCGATTCCTACGAGCAGTACTTC. Translation gives CASSLESGSDSYEQYF.

CDR3 loop: CSVLKSGGGAYNEQFF. CDR3 bases: TGCAGCGTTCTAAAGTCCGGCGGGGGGGCCTACAATGAGCAGTTCTTC. This rearrangement joins TRBV29-1 to TRBJ2-1, with 9 bases matching TRBD2. The V segment lost 5 bases and the J segment 2 bases; nucleotides outside the gene matches: 10. CDR1 and CDR2 (germline): SQVTM, ANQGSEA. This CDR3 is 16 amino acids long.

V is TRBV12-3 or TRBV12-4 and J is TRBJ1-1; TRBD1 aligns across 7 bases. There are 13 residues in the CDR3. After removal of 2 bases from V and 6 bases from J, the junction contained 3 bases not matched to a gene. The CDR3 reads CASSLTGDAEAFF. CDR3 bases: TGTGCCAGCAGTTTAACAGGGGATGCTGAAGCTTTCTTT.

The chain recombines TRBV5-4 with TRBJ1-6, with D possibly TRBD1 on 6 matching bases. Trimming stripped 4 bases from V and 3 bases from J, with 11 bases between. Germline CDR1 and CDR2: SGHNT and YYREEE (reference sequence). The CDR3 contains 15 residues. CDR3 protein: CASSQQGIYNSPLHF. The CDR3 DNA reads TGTGCCAGCAGCCAACAGGGAATCTATAATTCACCCCTCCACTTT.

The CDR3 DNA sequence: TGTGCCAGCAGCCAAGGAAATGGGGCAGGACCCTACGAGCAGTACTTC. As protein: CASSQGNGAGPYEQYF. V is TRBV4-2 and J is TRBJ2-7, with D maybe TRBD1 (5 bases). This CDR3 spans 16 amino acids. The V gene's germline CDR1 is LGHNA and CDR2 YNFKEQ. The ends were cut back, 1 base at V and 2 bases at J, with 15 bases in the middle.

The chain carries TRBV3-1 (or the pseudogene TRBV3-2) and TRBJ1-4; no clear D gene. The length of the CDR3 is 16 residues. V lost 4 bases and J 7 bases, leaving 19 bases between the germline ends. Germline loops: CDR1 LGHDT, CDR2 YNNKEL (reference sequence). The CDR3 reads CASSPGERSSLEKLFF. The CDR3 region has the DNA TGTGCCAGCAGCCCCGGGGAGCGCTCCTCACTTGAAAAACTGTTTTTT.

As for this clone: The sample carries other DNA sequences with the same CDR3. The rearrangement uses TRBV7-2 and TRBJ1-2; D possibly corresponds to TRBD1 (6 bases). Looked up from germline, CDR1 is SGHTA and CDR2 is FQGNSA. The CDR3 covers 14 residues. With 0 bases removed from V and 2 bases from J, the gap between germline ends came to 7 bases. The DNA for the CDR3 is TGTGCCAGCAGCTTAGCCGGACAGAACTATGGCTACACCTTC. Translating it yields CASSLAGQNYGYTF.

The chain links TRBV6-6 to TRBJ2-3; 8 bases align to TRBD2. V shed 5 bases, J shed 11 bases, and the junction held 12 bases outside the gene matches. Germline CDR1 and CDR2: MNHNY and SVGAGI (reference sequence). The CDR3 extends over 14 amino acids. CDR3 in amino acids: CASSLAGGESRQYF. The CDR3 bases are TGTGCCAGCAGTCTTGCGGGGGGCGAGTCTCGGCAGTATTTT.

The chain uses TRBV7-2 and TRBJ1-2; the match to TRBD1 covers 9 bases. Germline V gives CDR1 SGHTA, CDR2 FQGNSA. V lost 3 bases and J lost 6; bases outside the gene matches: 8. The CDR3 runs to 15 residues. This CDR3 is CASSLTGTGMDGYTF. CDR3 sequence (DNA): TGTGCCAGCAGCTTGACCGGGACAGGGATGGATGGCTACACCTTC.

The chain combines TRBV6-2 or TRBV6-3 with TRBJ1-2, with 7 nucleotides matching TRBD1. The J segment lost 6 bases and the V segment lost 0 bases, leaving 4 bases of the junction unmatched. CDR1 is MNHEY and CDR2 is SVGEGT in the germline V gene. This CDR3 is built from 14 residues. CDR3 loop: CASSYSRGPHGYTF. For the CDR3, the DNA is TGTGCCAGCAGTTACTCAAGGGGGCCCCATGGCTACACCTTC.

This clone was seen only once. The J gene is TRBJ1-4, the V gene TRBV2; TRBD1 aligns across 8 bases. V shed 6 bases and J 8 bases; nucleotides not matched to a gene: 11. Looked up from germline, CDR1 is SNHLY and CDR2 is FYNNEI. The CDR3 spans 15 residues. The CDR3 DNA reads as TGTGCCAGCAGAGCCCAGGGGGCGCCCGGGGAAAAACTGTTTTTT. Protein product: CASRAQGAPGEKLFF.

This clone has just one count. The rearrangement joins TRBV6-5 to TRBJ2-1; possible D gene TRBD2, 6 bases. V was pared by 8 bases and J by 9 bases, with 8 bases between. The CDR3 loop spans 10 amino acids. The germline V gene has CDR1 MNHEY and CDR2 SVGAGI. The DNA for the CDR3 is TGTGCCAGCGGGAGGCGTGAGCAGTTCTTC. This encodes CASGRREQFF.

The chain carries TRBV5-6 and TRBJ1-2, with 9 bases fitting TRBD1. CDR3 length: 15 amino acids. Unmatched junction bases numbered 8, after V lost 2 bases and J lost 6 bases. Per the germline V gene, CDR1 is SGHDT and CDR2 is YYEEEE. The CDR3 is CASSFGWTGDNGYTF. CDR3 sequence (DNA): TGTGCCAGCAGCTTTGGGTGGACAGGGGACAATGGCTACACCTTC.

The CDR3 loop reads CASSFGGAGGARSAFF. The DNA for the CDR3 is TGTGCCAGCAGCTTTGGGGGGGCAGGGGGCGCAAGGTCGGCTTTCTTT. The rearrangement uses TRBV11-3 and TRBJ1-1, with TRBD1 matching 8 bases. CDR3 length equals 16 residues. V dropped 3 bases and J dropped 11; count of bases not matched to a gene: 17. In germline, CDR1 is SGHNT, CDR2 YENEEA.

This clone was seen only a few times. The chain couples TRBV2 to TRBJ1-4, with 7 bases fitting TRBD1. The CDR3 runs to 14 residues. Per germline, CDR1 SNHLY and CDR2 FYNNEI. V lost 8 bases, J lost 5 bases, and 8 bases stayed unmatched. Here the CDR3 DNA reads TGTGCCAGCGGCAAGGGGGCAGGGAATGAAAAACTGTTTTTT. Its protein is CASGKGAGNEKLFF.